The clone carrying this T cell receptor beta chain has only one observation. TCRdb keeps only in-frame clones here, not all; method: immunoSEQ multiplex PCR. The profile shows roughly 79,000 clones, about four fifths of them singletons. Germline V gives CDR1 MNHNY, CDR2 SVGAGI (reference sequence). There are 11 residues in the CDR3. The V segment lost 6 bases and the J segment 7 bases; nucleotides outside the gene matches: 3. This sample was taken from a study of blood T cell repertoires in COVID-19. Study context: Sites in the United States, Italy and Spain provided acute and convalescent COVID-19 samples.

This clonotype originated in a man aged 45 to 65 with acute or convalescent COVID-19. The chain recombines TRBV6-6 with TRBJ2-7; 7 bases agree with TRBD2. The sequenced sample consisted of peripheral blood. CDR3 sequence reads: CASRLGGEQYF. For the CDR3, the DNA is TGTGCCAGCAGGCTGGGAGGGGAGCAGTACTTC.